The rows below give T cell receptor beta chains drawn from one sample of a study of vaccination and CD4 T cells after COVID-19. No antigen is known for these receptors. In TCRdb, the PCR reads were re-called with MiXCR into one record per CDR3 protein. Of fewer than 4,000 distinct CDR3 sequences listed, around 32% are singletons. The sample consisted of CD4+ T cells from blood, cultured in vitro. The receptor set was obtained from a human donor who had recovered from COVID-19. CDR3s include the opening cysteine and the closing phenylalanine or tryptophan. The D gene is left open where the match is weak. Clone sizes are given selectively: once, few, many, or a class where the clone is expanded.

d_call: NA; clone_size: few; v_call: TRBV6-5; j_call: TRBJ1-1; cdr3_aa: CASSYSNFQGMNTEAFF; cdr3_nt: TGTGCCAGCAGTTACTCGAACTTTCAGGGAATGAACACTGAAGCTTTCTTT
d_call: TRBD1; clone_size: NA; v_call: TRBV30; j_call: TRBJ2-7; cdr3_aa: CACWDRVDEQYF; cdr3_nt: TGTGCCTGCTGGGACAGGGTCGACGAGCAGTACTTC
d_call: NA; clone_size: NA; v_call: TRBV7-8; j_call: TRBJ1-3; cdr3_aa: CASSLVARGARSGNTIYF; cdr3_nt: TGTGCCAGCAGCTTAGTCGCTCGGGGGGCTCGAAGTGGAAACACCATATATTTT
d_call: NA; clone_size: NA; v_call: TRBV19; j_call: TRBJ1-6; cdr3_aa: CASSYRDSPLHF; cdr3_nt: TGTGCCAGTTCGTATCGAGACTCACCCCTCCACTTT
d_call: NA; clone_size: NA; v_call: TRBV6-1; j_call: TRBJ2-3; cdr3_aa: CASSFQGGGRTDTQYF; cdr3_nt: TGTGCCAGCAGCTTCCAGGGGGGGGGCCGGACAGATACGCAGTATTTT
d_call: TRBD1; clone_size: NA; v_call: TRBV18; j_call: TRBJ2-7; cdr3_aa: CASSPRTGVLSEQYF; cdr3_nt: TGTGCCAGCTCACCTCGGACAGGGGTCCTCTCCGAGCAGTACTTC
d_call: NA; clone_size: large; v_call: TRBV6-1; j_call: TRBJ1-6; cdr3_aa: CASKGPTGVNSPLHF; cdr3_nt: TGTGCCAGCAAGGGTCCCACAGGAGTGAATTCACCCCTCCACTTT
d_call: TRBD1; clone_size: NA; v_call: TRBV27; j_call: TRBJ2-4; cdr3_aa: CASSSTRQGAYIQYF; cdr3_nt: TGTGCCAGCAGTTCCACACGACAGGGTGCTTACATTCAGTACTTC
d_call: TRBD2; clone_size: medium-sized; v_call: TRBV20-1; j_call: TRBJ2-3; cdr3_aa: CSALGTSGVTDTQYF; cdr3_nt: TGCAGTGCTCTCGGGACTAGCGGGGTTACAGATACGCAGTATTTT
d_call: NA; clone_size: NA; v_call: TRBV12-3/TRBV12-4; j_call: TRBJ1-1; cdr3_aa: CASSPSGRTEAFF; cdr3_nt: TGTGCCAGCAGTCCCTCAGGGAGGACTGAAGCTTTCTTT
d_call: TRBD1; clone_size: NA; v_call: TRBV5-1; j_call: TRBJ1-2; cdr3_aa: CASSLGDRAGAGYTF; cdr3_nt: TGCGCCAGCAGCTTGGGCGACAGGGCGGGGGCTGGCTACACCTTC
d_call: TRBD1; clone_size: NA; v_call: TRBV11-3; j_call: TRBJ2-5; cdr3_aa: CASSRPGQGGETQYF; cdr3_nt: TGTGCCAGCAGCCGTCCGGGACAGGGAGGAGAGACCCAGTACTTC
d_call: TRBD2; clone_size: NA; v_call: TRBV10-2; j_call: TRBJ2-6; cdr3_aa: CASSGGLAGGPAGANVLTF; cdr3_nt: TGCGCCAGCAGTGGGGGACTAGCGGGGGGGCCGGCCGGGGCCAACGTCCTGACTTTC
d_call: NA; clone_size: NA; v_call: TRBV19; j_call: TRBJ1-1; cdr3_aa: CASRPLTALNTEAFF; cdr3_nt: TGTGCCAGTCGCCCGTTAACCGCATTAAACACTGAAGCTTTCTTT
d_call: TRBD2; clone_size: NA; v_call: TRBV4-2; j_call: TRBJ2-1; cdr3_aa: CASSIAGANYNEQFF; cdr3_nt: TGTGCCAGCAGTATAGCGGGGGCCAACTACAATGAGCAGTTCTTC
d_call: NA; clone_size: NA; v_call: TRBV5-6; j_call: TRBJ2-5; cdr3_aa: CASSDNLRDLFGSQYF; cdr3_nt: TGTGCCAGCAGCGACAACCTCCGGGACCTCTTTGGGTCCCAGTACTTC
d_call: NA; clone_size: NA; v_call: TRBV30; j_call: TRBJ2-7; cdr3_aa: CAWSPGARREQYF; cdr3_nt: TGTGCCTGGAGTCCGGGAGCCCGGCGCGAGCAGTACTTC
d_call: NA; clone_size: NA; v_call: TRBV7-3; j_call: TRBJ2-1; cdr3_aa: CASSSYGPSSYNEQFF; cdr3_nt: TGTGCCAGCAGCTCCTACGGCCCAAGCTCCTACAATGAGCAGTTCTTC
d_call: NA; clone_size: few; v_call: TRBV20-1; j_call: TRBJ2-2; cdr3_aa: CSARPRGVGGTGELFF; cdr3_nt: TGCAGTGCTAGACCAAGGGGGGTGGGAGGGACCGGGGAGCTGTTTTTT
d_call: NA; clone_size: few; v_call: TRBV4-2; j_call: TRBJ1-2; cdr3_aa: CASSQDRYGYTF; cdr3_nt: TGTGCCAGCAGCCAAGATCGCTATGGCTACACCTTC
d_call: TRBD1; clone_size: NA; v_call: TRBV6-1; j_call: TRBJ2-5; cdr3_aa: CASGDRQGWTLIETQYF; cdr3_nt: TGTGCCAGCGGGGATAGACAGGGGTGGACGTTAATAGAGACCCAGTACTTC
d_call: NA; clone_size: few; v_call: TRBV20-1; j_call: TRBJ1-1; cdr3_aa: CSAPSPSGSDTEAFF; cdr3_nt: TGCAGTGCTCCCTCGCCCTCGGGGTCGGACACTGAAGCTTTCTTT
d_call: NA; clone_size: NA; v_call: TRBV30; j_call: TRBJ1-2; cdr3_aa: CAWSVQEGSGYTF; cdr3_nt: TGTGCCTGGAGTGTACAAGAGGGGAGCGGCTACACCTTC
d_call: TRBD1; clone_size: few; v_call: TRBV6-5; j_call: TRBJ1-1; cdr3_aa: CASRYPGQGENTEAFF; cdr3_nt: TGTGCCAGCAGATACCCGGGACAGGGGGAGAACACTGAAGCTTTCTTT
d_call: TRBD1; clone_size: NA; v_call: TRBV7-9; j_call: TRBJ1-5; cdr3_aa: CASSIGTGHNQPQHF; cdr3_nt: TGTGCCAGCAGCATTGGGACAGGGCACAATCAGCCCCAGCATTTT
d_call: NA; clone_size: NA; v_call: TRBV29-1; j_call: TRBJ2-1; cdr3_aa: CSVVDGTAIYNEQFF; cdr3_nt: TGCAGCGTTGTAGACGGGACCGCTATTTACAATGAGCAGTTCTTC
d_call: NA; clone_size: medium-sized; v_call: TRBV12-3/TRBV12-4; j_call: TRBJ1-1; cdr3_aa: CASSLLSNTEAFF; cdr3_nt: TGTGCCAGCAGTTTACTCTCGAACACTGAAGCTTTCTTT
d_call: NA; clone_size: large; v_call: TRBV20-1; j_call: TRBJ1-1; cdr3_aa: CSARVGAGAIEAFF; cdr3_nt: TGCAGTGCTAGAGTTGGAGCGGGGGCGATAGAAGCTTTCTTT
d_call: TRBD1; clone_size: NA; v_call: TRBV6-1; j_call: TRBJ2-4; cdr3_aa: CASSEVPRIQGKSSKNIQYF; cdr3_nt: TGTGCCAGCAGTGAAGTTCCGAGGATACAGGGGAAGTCTTCCAAAAACATTCAGTACTTC
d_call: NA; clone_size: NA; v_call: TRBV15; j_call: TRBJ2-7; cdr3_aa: CATSSFGGPEQYF; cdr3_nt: TGTGCCACCAGCAGCTTTGGGGGTCCCGAGCAGTACTTC
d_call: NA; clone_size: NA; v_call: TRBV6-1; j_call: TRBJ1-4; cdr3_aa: CASSGLGGRELFF; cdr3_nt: TGTGCCAGCAGTGGCCTAGGGGGGAGAGAACTGTTTTTT
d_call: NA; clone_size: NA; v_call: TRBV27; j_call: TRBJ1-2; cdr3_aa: CASSFKAGSWGYTF; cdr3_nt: TGTGCCAGCAGTTTTAAGGCAGGTTCCTGGGGCTACACCTTC
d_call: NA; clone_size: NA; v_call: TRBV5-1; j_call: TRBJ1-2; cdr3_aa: CASSLDYRGYTF; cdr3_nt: TGCGCCAGCAGCTTGGATTACCGGGGCTACACCTTC
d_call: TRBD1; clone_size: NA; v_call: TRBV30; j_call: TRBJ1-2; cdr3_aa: CAWWDRGHGYTF; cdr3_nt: TGTGCCTGGTGGGACAGGGGGCATGGCTACACCTTC
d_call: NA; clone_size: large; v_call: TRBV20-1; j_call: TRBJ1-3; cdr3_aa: CSARGRRAYTIYF; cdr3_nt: TGCAGTGCTAGAGGGCGCAGGGCGTACACCATATATTTT
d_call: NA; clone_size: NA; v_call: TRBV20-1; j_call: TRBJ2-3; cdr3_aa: CSAPGLLGTDTQYF; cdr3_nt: TGCAGTGCTCCGGGACTCCTGGGGACAGATACGCAGTATTTT
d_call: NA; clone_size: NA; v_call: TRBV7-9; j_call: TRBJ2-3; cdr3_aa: CASSGHINTDTQYF; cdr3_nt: TGTGCCAGCTCGGGCCACATTAACACAGATACGCAGTATTTT
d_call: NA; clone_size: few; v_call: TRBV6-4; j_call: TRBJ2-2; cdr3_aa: CASRPDSTGELFF; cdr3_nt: TGTGCCAGCAGACCCGACAGTACCGGGGAGCTGTTTTTT
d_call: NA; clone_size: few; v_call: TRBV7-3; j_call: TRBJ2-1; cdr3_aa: CASSTDGNSYNEQFF; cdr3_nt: TGTGCCAGCAGTACCGACGGGAACTCCTACAATGAGCAGTTCTTC
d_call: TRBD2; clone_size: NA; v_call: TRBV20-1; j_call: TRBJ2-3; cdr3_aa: CSARPGLAGALGTDTQYF; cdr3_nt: TGCAGTGCTAGACCCGGACTAGCGGGGGCCCTCGGCACAGATACGCAGTATTTT
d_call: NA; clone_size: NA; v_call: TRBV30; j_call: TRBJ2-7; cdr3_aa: CAWSGDIPYEQYF; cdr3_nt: TGTGCCTGGAGTGGGGACATTCCCTACGAGCAGTACTTC
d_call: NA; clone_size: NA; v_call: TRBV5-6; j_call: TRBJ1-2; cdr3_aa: CASSLGQMEGYTF; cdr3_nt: TGTGCCAGCAGCTTGGGACAGATGGAGGGCTACACCTTC
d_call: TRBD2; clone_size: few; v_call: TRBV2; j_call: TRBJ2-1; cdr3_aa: CARDKTSGVYNEQFF; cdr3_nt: TGTGCCAGGGATAAGACTAGCGGGGTTTACAATGAGCAGTTCTTC
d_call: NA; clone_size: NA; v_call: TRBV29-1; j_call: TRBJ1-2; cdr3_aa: CSVEVPLYGYTF; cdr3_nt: TGCAGCGTTGAGGTGCCTCTCTATGGCTACACCTTC
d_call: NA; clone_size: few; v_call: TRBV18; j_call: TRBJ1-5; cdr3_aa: CASSPEGRRPQHF; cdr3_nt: TGTGCCAGCTCGCCGGAGGGCAGAAGACCCCAGCATTTT
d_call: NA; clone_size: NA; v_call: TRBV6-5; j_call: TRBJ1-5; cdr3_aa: CASSYFDGSYSNQPQHF; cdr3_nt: TGTGCCAGCAGTTACTTCGACGGAAGCTATAGCAATCAGCCCCAGCATTTT
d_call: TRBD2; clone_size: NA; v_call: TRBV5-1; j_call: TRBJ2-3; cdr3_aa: CASSLALGGASTDTQYF; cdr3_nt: TGCGCCAGCAGCTTGGCCCTCGGGGGGGCTAGCACAGATACGCAGTATTTT
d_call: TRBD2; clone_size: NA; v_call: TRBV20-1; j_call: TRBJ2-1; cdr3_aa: CSASGGALPHEQFF; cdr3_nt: TGCAGTGCTAGCGGGGGGGCCCTTCCACACGAGCAGTTCTTC
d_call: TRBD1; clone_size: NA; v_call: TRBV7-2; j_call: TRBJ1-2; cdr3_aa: CASSLIAGGQGYTF; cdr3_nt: TGTGCCAGCAGCTTAATTGCAGGGGGTCAGGGCTACACCTTC